These 12 T cell receptor beta chains were all obtained from the same sample, sequenced in a study of T cell repertoires in cytomegalovirus infection. TCRdb ran MiXCR on the reads and lists one entry per CDR3 protein. The profile shows nearly 650,000 distinct CDR3 sequences, 20% to 25% of them singletons. Sequencing was carried out using CD8+ T cells from PBMCs. Source of these receptors: a human donor in good health (CMV status not recorded). Some clones in this sample may be carry-over from other donors' samples.

This clonotype was detected only a few times. This chain joins TRBV7-9 and TRBJ2-2; possibly TRBD1 or TRBD2 for D (5 bases each). V lost 5 bases and J 0 bases, leaving 13 bases between the germline ends. Germline V gene data show CDR1 as SEHNR and CDR2 as FQNEAQ (reference sequence). The length of the CDR3 is 16 residues. The CDR3 DNA sequence: TGTGCCAGCAGCCCACGCCGGGACCCGAACACCGGGGAGCTGTTTTTT. Protein sequence: CASSPRRDPNTGELFF.

This clonotype was seen only once. The chain uses TRBV28 and TRBJ2-5; 7 bases are a match to TRBD1. CDR1 MDHEN and CDR2 SYDVKM come from the germline V gene. With 11 bases clipped from V and 2 bases from J, the junction kept 11 bases outside the gene matches. The length of the CDR3 is 14 residues. The CDR3 DNA sequence: TGTGCCGTCCGGGACAGTGGATATCAAGAGACCCAGTACTTC. Its protein product is CAVRDSGYQETQYF. Variable domain in full (rest from reference TRBV28 and TRBJ2-5): DVKVTQSSRYLVKRTGEKVFLECVQDMDHENMFWYRQDPGLGLRLIYFSYDVKMKEKGDIPEGYSVSREKKERFSLILESASTNQTSMYLCAVRDSGYQETQYFGPGTRLLVL.

J is TRBJ2-1 and V is TRBV20-1; the D gene is possibly TRBD1 (6 bases). From germline, CDR1 is DFQATT and CDR2 SNEGSKA (reference sequence). V was cut by 2 bases and J by 3 bases, with 14 bases left in between. The CDR3 has 15 residues. In DNA form, the CDR3 reads TGCAGTGCTAGAACTAGGGGGTTCAACTACAATGAGCAGTTCTTC. Translation gives CSARTRGFNYNEQFF.

This clonotype was picked up a small number of times. The CDR3 is CSARARGFTEAFF. In DNA form, the CDR3 reads TGCAGTGCTAGAGCTCGGGGGTTCACTGAAGCTTTCTTT. The V gene is TRBV20-1, the J gene TRBJ1-1; perhaps TRBD1 as D (5 bases). The germline V and J ends were trimmed by 1 base and 4 bases, with 10 bases remaining between them. Germline loops: CDR1 DFQATT, CDR2 SNEGSKA (reference sequence). CDR3 size: 13 residues.

This clonotype was seen a handful of times. J is TRBJ1-4 and V is TRBV20-1, with D unclear. V was pared by 1 base and J by 0 bases, with 9 bases between. Germline assignment: CDR1 DFQATT and CDR2 SNEGSKA (reference sequence). The CDR3 loop spans 15 amino acids. In nucleotides, the CDR3 is TGCAGTGCTAGAGTGCTGGGGTCAACTAATGAAAAACTGTTTTTT. Its translation is CSARVLGSTNEKLFF.

The V gene is TRBV7-9, the J gene TRBJ2-2; TRBD1 agrees at 10 bases. Germline V gene lookup returns CDR1 SEHNR and CDR2 FQNEAQ (reference sequence). J gave up 5 bases and V 5 bases, and 11 bases lay outside the gene matches. This CDR3 contains 17 residues. DNA for the CDR3: TGTGCCAGCAGCACCCCGACGGGACAGGGGTCGACCGGGGAGCTGTTTTTT. Its translation: CASSTPTGQGSTGELFF.

There are many counts of this clonotype. This chain joins TRBV7-8 and TRBJ2-1, with D hard to call. V gave up 2 bases and J gave up 5 bases, with 28 bases separating them. Germline assignment: CDR1 SGHVS and CDR2 FQNEAQ. CDR3 size: 20 residues. CDR3 bases: TGTGCCAGCAGCTTAAAATCCACCTCCCGACATTTTCTTCATCACAATGAGCAGTTCTTC. Protein product: CASSLKSTSRHFLHHNEQFF.

The chain couples TRBV7-9 to TRBJ1-6, with D unclear. The V gene's germline CDR1 is SEHNR and CDR2 FQNEAQ (reference sequence). With 5 bases removed from V and 15 bases from J, the gap between germline ends came to 17 bases. The CDR3 totals 13 residues. CDR3 bases: TGTGCCAGCAGCCCTCGGACTCACAAGGACCTCCACTTT. This translates into CASSPRTHKDLHF. Variable domain in full (rest from reference TRBV7-9 and TRBJ1-6): DTGVSQNPRHKITKRGQNVTFRCDPISEHNRLYWYRQTLGQGPEFLTYFQNEAQLEKSRLLSDRFSAERPKGSFSTLEIQRTEQGDSAMYLCASSPRTHKDLHFGNGTRLTVT.

The V and J genes are TRBV24-1 and TRBJ2-5, with D perhaps matching TRBD1 or TRBD2 (5 bases each). CDR1 is KGHDR and CDR2 is SFDVKD in the germline V gene. The ends were cut back, 3 bases at V and 1 base at J, with 11 bases in the middle. The CDR3 runs to 15 residues. The CDR3 bases are TGTGCCACCAGTGATCCCAAGAGGGGCCAAGAGACCCAGTACTTC. This translates into CATSDPKRGQETQYF.

There are a few counts of this clonotype. The V and J genes are TRBV2 and TRBJ1-1; 10 bases map to TRBD1. The CDR3 has 10 residues. V gave up 6 bases and J gave up 11 bases; unmatched junction bases: 0. Per the germline V gene, CDR1 is SNHLY and CDR2 is FYNNEI. For the CDR3, the DNA is TGTGCCAGCAGGGGACAGGGGGCTTTCTTT. Translating gives CASRGQGAFF.

The chain carries TRBV28 and TRBJ1-2, with D maybe TRBD1 (6 bases). V was cut by 5 bases and J by 8 bases, with 15 bases left in between. Looked up from germline, CDR1 is MDHEN and CDR2 is SYDVKM. This CDR3 has 13 residues. The CDR3: CASSPGASAGYTF. The CDR3 bases are TGTGCCAGCAGTCCAGGGGCGTCTGCCGGCTACACCTTC.

There are a few counts of this clonotype. This rearrangement joins TRBV20-1 to TRBJ1-1, with D possibly TRBD1 on 6 matching bases. Trimming pared 4 bases from V and 1 base from J, leaving 10 bases between. Germline values: CDR1 DFQATT, CDR2 SNEGSKA (reference sequence). The CDR3 is 13 residues long. CDR3 DNA sequence: TGCAGTGCTACAGACAGGCGGAACACTGAAGCTTTCTTT. As protein: CSATDRRNTEAFF.